These T cell receptor beta chains were read from a single sample in a study of OX40 agonist ivuxolimab in advanced cancers. Sequencing was performed with immunoSEQ multiplex PCR; in TCRdb, only in-frame clones are kept and a portion is missing. The table includes roughly 60,000 clones, about 82% detected once. This sample comprised CD4+ or CD8+ T cells sorted from blood, obtained in a trial of the OX40 agonist ivuxolimab. The receptors were sampled from an adult with an advanced solid tumor such as melanoma, head and neck, liver or kidney cancer. Each CDR3 is given with its conserved first and last residue. The D gene is left open where the match is weak. Part of the rows lack a size; the others show once, few, many or a class for expanded clones.

TRBV7-9	-	-	TRBJ2-4	CASSLWTQPGLVYF	TGTGCCAGCAGCTTGTGGACGCAACCGGGCCTTGTCTACTTC
TRBV6-5	-	once	TRBJ2-7	CASKTWTTTYEQYF	TGTGCCAGCAAGACCTGGACAACGACCTACGAGCAGTACTTC
TRBV5-1	-	-	TRBJ1-2	CASSQRSWGDGYTF	TGCGCCAGCTCTCAGCGCTCTTGGGGGGATGGCTACACCTTC
TRBV7-9	-	-	TRBJ2-2	CASSVTETGELFF	TGTGCCAGCAGCGTAACAGAAACCGGGGAGCTGTTTTTT
TRBV7-8	-	-	TRBJ2-7	CASSLGDREQYF	TGTGCCAGCAGCTTAGGGGACCGCGAGCAGTACTTC
TRBV9	TRBD2	-	TRBJ2-5	CASTPDGREGFSETQYF	TGTGCCAGCACCCCCGACGGGCGGGAGGGTTTTTCAGAGACCCAGTACTTC
TRBV28	TRBD1	-	TRBJ2-1	CASRPDRGAYNEQFF	TGTGCCAGCAGACCGGACAGGGGCGCCTACAATGAGCAGTTCTTC
TRBV7-9	-	-	TRBJ2-7	CASSPRTYEQYF	TGTGCCAGCAGCCCGCGGACCTACGAGCAGTACTTC
TRBV5-1	-	-	TRBJ2-2	CASSGPNTGELFF	TGCGCCAGCAGCGGGCCGAACACCGGGGAGCTGTTTTTT
TRBV2	-	-	TRBJ1-5	CAGSRGSNQPQHF	TGTGCCGGGTCGAGGGGTAGCAATCAGCCCCAGCATTTT
TRBV5-4	TRBD1	-	TRBJ2-5	CASSFRDRFDRQYF	TGTGCCAGCAGCTTCCGGGACAGGTTCGATCGGCAGTACTTC
TRBV7-9	-	few	TRBJ1-5	CASSLDAQPQHF	TGTGCCAGCAGCTTAGATGCTCAGCCCCAGCATTTT
TRBV9	TRBD2	-	TRBJ2-1	CATSVEAGANNEQFF	TGTGCCACCTCCGTAGAAGCGGGAGCCAACAATGAGCAGTTCTTC
TRBV11-1	-	-	TRBJ2-1	CASSFVEDEQFF	TGTGCCAGCAGCTTTGTAGAGGATGAGCAGTTCTTC
TRBV4-2	TRBD1	few	TRBJ2-7	CASSHPQGQGFNEQYF	TGTGCCAGCAGCCATCCCCAAGGACAGGGGTTCAACGAGCAGTACTTC
TRBV15	-	few	TRBJ1-1	CATSRDQGAEAFF	TGTGCCACCAGCAGAGATCAGGGTGCGGAAGCTTTCTTT
TRBV7-9	-	-	TRBJ2-1	CASSLMGNEQFF	TGTGCCAGCAGCTTAATGGGCAATGAGCAGTTCTTC
TRBV4-1	-	-	TRBJ2-7	CASSQGNQGAYEQYF	TGCGCCAGCAGCCAAGGTAACCAGGGCGCCTACGAGCAGTACTTC
TRBV6-6	TRBD1	-	TRBJ2-1	CASSRGGQAFYNEQFF	TGTGCCAGCAGTCGCGGCGGACAGGCGTTCTACAATGAGCAGTTCTTC
TRBV28	-	-	TRBJ2-7	CASRRGTYEPYF	TGTGCCAGCCGAAGGGGGACTTACGAGCCGTACTTC
TRBV19	-	-	TRBJ2-1	CASRPGRWARTDEQFF	TGTGCCAGTCGCCCTGGGCGATGGGCTAGAACGGATGAGCAGTTCTTC
TRBV14	-	-	TRBJ2-1	CASSRKSHNEQFF	TGTGCCAGCAGCCGAAAATCGCACAATGAGCAGTTCTTC
TRBV28	-	-	TRBJ2-4	CASSLGRGTIQYF	TGTGCCAGCAGTTTGGGGAGGGGGACCATTCAGTACTTC
TRBV6-6	-	-	TRBJ2-7	CASSYLEAYEQYF	TGTGCCAGCAGTTACCTAGAGGCCTACGAGCAGTACTTC
TRBV6-1	-	-	TRBJ2-2	CASSPQGRNTGELFF	TGTGCCAGCAGTCCCCAGGGGCGGAACACCGGGGAGCTGTTTTTT
TRBV6-5	-	-	TRBJ1-1	CASSDPGLNTEAFF	TGTGCCAGCAGCGATCCAGGATTGAACACTGAAGCTTTCTTT
TRBV5-1	-	-	TRBJ2-3	CASSLAMPGTDTQYF	TGCGCCAGCAGCTTGGCTATGCCCGGCACAGATACGCAGTATTTT
TRBV5-1	-	-	TRBJ2-7	CASSIPRRSLYEQYF	TGCGCCAGCAGCATTCCCCGCCGATCCCTCTACGAGCAGTACTTC
TRBV7-3	-	-	TRBJ2-3	CASSLNPTDTQYF	TGTGCCAGCAGCTTAAACCCCACAGATACGCAGTATTTT
TRBV9	-	-	TRBJ2-1	CASSVRGYNEQFF	TGTGCCAGCAGCGTACGGGGCTACAATGAGCAGTTCTTC
TRBV2	-	-	TRBJ2-2	CASSVGRDTGELFF	TGTGCCAGCAGTGTCGGGAGAGACACCGGGGAGCTGTTTTTT
TRBV15	-	-	TRBJ1-2	CATSSGQYGYTF	TGTGCCACCAGCAGTGGACAGTATGGCTACACCTTC
TRBV7-9	-	-	TRBJ2-5	CASSLKVETQYF	TGTGCCAGCAGCTTAAAAGTCGAGACCCAGTACTTC
TRBV5-1	-	few	TRBJ1-4	CASSLADGATNEKLFF	TGCGCCAGCAGCTTGGCCGATGGAGCAACTAATGAAAAACTGTTTTTT
TRBV7-3	TRBD2	-	TRBJ2-7	CASSRSGSGTSYDEQYF	TGTGCCAGCAGCCGATCAGGGTCCGGGACTAGCTATGACGAGCAGTACTTC
TRBV19	-	-	TRBJ2-7	CASSITGTYEQYF	TGTGCCAGTAGTATTACAGGGACCTACGAGCAGTACTTC
TRBV30	-	-	TRBJ2-6	CAWSQRRSGANVLTF	TGTGCCTGGAGCCAAAGACGCTCTGGGGCCAACGTCCTGACTTTC
TRBV7-2	-	-	TRBJ1-5	CASSFGAGEGQPQHF	TGTGCCAGCAGCTTTGGTGCAGGGGAAGGTCAGCCCCAGCATTTT
TRBV5-4	-	-	TRBJ2-1	CASRFGLSAREASEQFF	TGTGCCAGCAGGTTTGGCCTCTCGGCCAGGGAGGCCTCTGAGCAGTTCTTC
TRBV2	TRBD2	few	TRBJ2-3	CASSAGTRPDTQYF	TGTGCCAGCTCGGCCGGGACTAGACCAGATACGCAGTATTTT
TRBV4-1	-	-	TRBJ2-1	CASSSPGLYNEQFF	TGCGCCAGCAGCAGTCCCGGACTTTACAATGAGCAGTTCTTC
TRBV28	TRBD1	-	TRBJ1-2	CASSSGTDSPGYTF	TGTGCCAGCAGTTCCGGGACAGATTCACCTGGCTACACCTTC
TRBV6-1	-	-	TRBJ2-7	CASKIQSSYEQYF	TGTGCCAGCAAGATCCAGAGCTCCTACGAGCAGTACTTC
TRBV30	TRBD1	-	TRBJ1-2	CAWSSARGNGYTF	TGTGCCTGGAGTTCAGCCAGGGGGAATGGCTACACCTTC
TRBV5-6	-	-	TRBJ1-1	CASSFSPGAAEAFF	TGTGCCAGCAGCTTTTCACCCGGGGCGGCTGAAGCTTTCTTT
TRBV2	-	-	TRBJ2-2	CASRALAVNTGELFF	TGTGCCAGCAGGGCGTTAGCGGTGAACACCGGGGAGCTGTTTTTT
TRBV4-1	TRBD2	-	TRBJ2-7	CASSQTPGLAGDEQYF	TGCGCCAGCAGCCAAACCCCGGGACTAGCGGGAGACGAGCAGTACTTC